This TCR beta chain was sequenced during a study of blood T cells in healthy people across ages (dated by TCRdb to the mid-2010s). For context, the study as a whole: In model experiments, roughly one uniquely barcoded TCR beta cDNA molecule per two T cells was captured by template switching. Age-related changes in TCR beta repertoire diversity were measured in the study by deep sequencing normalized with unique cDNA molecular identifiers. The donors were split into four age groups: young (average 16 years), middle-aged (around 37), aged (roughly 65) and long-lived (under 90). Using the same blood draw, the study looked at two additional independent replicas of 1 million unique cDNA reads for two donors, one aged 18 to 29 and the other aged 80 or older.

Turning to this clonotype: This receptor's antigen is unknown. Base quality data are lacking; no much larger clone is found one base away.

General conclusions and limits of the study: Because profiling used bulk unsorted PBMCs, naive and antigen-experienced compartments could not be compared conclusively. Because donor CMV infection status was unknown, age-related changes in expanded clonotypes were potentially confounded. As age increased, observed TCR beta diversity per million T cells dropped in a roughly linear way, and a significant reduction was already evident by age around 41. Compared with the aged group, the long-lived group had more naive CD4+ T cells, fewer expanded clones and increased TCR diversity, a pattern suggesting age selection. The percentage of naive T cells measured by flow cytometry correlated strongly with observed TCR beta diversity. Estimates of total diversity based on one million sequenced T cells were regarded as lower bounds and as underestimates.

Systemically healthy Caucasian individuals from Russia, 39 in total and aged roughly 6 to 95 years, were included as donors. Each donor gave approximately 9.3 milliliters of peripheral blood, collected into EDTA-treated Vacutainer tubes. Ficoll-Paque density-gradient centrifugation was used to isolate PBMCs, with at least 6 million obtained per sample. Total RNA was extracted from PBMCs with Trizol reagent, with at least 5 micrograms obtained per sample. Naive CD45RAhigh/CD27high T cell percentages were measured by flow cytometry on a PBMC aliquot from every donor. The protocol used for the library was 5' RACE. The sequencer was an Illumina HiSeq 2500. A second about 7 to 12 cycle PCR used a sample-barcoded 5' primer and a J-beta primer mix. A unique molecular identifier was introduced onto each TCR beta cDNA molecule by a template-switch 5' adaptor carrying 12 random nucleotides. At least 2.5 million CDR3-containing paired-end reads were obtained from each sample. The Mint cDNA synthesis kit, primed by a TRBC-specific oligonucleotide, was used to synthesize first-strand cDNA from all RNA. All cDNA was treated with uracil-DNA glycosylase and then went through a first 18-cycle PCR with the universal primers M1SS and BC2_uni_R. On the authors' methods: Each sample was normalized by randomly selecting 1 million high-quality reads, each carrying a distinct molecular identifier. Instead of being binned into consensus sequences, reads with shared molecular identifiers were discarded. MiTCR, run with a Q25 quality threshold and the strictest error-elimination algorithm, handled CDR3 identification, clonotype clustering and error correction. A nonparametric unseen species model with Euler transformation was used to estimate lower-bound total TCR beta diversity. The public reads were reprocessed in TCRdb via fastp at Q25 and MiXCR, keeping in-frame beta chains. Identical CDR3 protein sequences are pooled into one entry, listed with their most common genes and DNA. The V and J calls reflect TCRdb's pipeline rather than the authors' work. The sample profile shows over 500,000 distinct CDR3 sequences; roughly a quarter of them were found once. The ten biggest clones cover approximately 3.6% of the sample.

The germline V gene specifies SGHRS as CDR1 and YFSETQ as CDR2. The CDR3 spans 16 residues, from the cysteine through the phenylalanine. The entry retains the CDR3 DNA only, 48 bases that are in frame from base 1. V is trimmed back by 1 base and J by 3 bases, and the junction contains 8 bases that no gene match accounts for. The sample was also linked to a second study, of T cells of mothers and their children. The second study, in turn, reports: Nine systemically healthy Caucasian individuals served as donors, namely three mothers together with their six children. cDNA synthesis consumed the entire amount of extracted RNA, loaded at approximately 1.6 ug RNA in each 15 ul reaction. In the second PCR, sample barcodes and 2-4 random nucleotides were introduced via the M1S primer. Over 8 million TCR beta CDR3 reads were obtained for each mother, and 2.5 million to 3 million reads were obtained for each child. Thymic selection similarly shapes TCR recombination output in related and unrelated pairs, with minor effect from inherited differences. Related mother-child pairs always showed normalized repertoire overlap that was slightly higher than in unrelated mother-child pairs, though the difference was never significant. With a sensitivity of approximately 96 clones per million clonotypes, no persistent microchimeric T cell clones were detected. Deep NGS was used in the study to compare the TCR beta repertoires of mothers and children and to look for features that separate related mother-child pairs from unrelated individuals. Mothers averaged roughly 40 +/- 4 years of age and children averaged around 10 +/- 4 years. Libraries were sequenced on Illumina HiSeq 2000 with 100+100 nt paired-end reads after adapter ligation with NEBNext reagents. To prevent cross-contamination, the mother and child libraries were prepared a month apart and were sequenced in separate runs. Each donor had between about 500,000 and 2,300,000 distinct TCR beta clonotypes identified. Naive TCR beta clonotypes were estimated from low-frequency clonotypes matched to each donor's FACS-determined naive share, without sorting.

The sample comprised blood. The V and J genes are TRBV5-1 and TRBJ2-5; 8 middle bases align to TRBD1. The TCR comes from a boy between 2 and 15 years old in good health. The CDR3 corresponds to CASSLYPTGAKETQYF. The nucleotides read TGCGCCAGCAGCTTGTACCCGACAGGGGCCAAAGAGACCCAGTACTTC.